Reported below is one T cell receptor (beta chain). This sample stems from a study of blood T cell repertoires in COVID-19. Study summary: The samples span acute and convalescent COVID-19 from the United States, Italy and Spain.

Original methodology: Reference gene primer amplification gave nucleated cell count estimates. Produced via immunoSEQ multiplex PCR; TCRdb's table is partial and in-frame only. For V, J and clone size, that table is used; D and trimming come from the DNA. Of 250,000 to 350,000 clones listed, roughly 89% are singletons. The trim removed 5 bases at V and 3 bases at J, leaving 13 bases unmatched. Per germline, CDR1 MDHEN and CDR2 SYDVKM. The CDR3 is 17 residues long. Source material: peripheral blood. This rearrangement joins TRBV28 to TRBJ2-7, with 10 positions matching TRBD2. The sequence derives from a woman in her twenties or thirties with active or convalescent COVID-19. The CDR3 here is CASSLPGGTSDHYEQYF. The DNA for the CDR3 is TGTGCCAGCAGTCTTCCGGGAGGGACTAGCGATCACTACGAGCAGTACTTC.